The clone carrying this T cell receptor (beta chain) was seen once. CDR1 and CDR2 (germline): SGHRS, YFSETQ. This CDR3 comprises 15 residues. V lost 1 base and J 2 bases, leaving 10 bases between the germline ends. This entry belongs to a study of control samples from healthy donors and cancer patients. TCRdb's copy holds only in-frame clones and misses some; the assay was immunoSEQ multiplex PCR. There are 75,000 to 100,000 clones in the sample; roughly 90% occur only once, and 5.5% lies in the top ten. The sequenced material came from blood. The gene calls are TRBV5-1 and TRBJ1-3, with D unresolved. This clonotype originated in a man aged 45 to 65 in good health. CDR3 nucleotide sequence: TGCGCCAGCAGCTTGAATTCGGCTGCTGGAAACACCATATATTTT. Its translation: CASSLNSAAGNTIYF.